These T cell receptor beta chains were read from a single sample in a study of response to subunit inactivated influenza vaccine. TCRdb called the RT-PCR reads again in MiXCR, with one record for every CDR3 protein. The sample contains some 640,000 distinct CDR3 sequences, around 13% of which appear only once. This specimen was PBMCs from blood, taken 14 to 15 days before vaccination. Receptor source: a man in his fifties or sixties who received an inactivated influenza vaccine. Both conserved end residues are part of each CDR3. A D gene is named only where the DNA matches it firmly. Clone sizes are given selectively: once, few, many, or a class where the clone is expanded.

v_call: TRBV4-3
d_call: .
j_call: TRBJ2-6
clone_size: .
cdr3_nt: TGCGCCAGCAGCCAAGATACAATGATCTCTGGGGCCAACGTCCTGACTTTC
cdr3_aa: CASSQDTMISGANVLTF

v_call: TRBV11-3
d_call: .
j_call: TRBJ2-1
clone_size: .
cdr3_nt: TGTGCCAGCAGCTCAAGGTCGGGACTTGAGCAGTTCTTC
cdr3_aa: CASSSRSGLEQFF

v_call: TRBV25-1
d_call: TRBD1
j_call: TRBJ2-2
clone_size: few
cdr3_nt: TGTGCCAGCAGTTTCACAGGGGGTATCGGGGAGCTGTTTTTT
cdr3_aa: CASSFTGGIGELFF

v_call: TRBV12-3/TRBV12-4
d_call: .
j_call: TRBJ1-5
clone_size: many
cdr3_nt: TGTGCCAGCAGTTTAAGGGATCAGCCCCAGCATTTT
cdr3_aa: CASSLRDQPQHF

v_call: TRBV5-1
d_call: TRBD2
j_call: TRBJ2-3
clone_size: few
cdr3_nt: TGCGCCAGCAGACCGGGACTAGCGGCCCCAGATACGCAGTATTTT
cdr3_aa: CASRPGLAAPDTQYF

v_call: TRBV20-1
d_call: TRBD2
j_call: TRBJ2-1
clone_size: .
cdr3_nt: TGCAGTGCTAGAAAGACCGGACTAGCGGGAGTGCGGGCCAATGAGCAGTTCTTC
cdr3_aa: CSARKTGLAGVRANEQFF

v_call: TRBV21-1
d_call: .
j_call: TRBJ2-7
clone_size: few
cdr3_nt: TGTGCCAGCAGCAATCGAAGGGGACATAGGTTCTACGAGCAGTACTTC
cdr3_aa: CASSNRRGHRFYEQYF

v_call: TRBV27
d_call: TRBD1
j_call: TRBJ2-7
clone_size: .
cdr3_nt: TGTGCCAGCAGAATGGGACAGGGGGCAGGGGAGCAGTACTTC
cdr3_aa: CASRMGQGAGEQYF

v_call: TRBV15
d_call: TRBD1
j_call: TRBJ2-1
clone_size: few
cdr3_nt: TGTGCCACCAGCAGCACTCTAACAGGGGACCGAGGCCATGAGCAGTTCTTC
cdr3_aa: CATSSTLTGDRGHEQFF

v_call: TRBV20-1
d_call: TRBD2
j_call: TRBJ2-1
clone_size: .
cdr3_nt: TGCAGTGCTAAAATAACTAGCGGGATCAATGAGCAGTTCTTC
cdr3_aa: CSAKITSGINEQFF

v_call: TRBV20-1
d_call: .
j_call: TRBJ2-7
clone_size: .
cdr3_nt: TGCAGTGCTAGTCCGGACCACTACGAGCAGTACTTC
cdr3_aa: CSASPDHYEQYF

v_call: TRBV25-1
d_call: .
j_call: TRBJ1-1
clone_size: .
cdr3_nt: TGTGCCAGCAGTGAAGGGGAGGGGTGGTACACTGAAGCTTTCTTT
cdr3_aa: CASSEGEGWYTEAFF

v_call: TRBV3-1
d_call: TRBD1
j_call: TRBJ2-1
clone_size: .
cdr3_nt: TGTGCCAGCAGCCAAGATAGCTCGCAGGGGGCCTACAATGAGCAGTTCTTC
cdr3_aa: CASSQDSSQGAYNEQFF

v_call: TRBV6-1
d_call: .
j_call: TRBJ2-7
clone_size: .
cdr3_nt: TGTGCCAGCAGTGGACTTCCTCCCTACGAGCAGTACTTC
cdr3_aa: CASSGLPPYEQYF

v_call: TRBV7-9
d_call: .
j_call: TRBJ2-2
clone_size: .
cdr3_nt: TGTGCCAGCAGCGTGGCCGGGACGGCGGGCGGGGAGCTGTTTTTT
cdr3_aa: CASSVAGTAGGELFF

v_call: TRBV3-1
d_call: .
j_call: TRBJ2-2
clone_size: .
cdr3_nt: TGTGCCAGCAGCCCTTGGGACGTCGCGGGCGGGGAGCTGTTTTTT
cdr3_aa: CASSPWDVAGGELFF

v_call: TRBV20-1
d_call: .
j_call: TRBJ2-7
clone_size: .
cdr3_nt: TGCAGTGCTAGCCCAACCTCCGGGACATCCGAGCAGTACTTC
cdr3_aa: CSASPTSGTSEQYF

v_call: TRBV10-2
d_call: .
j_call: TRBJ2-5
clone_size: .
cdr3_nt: TGCGCCAGCAGTGAGTGGACTACACAAGAGACCCAGTACTTC
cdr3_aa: CASSEWTTQETQYF

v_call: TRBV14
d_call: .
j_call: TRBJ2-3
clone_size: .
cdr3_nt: TGTGCCAGCAGCCTGTTGAGCCGGTCGCAGTATTTT
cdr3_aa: CASSLLSRSQYF

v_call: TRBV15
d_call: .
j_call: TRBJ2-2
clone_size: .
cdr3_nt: TGTGCCACCAGCAGTAGTGTCACCGGGACAGGGGAGCTGTTTTTT
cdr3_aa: CATSSSVTGTGELFF

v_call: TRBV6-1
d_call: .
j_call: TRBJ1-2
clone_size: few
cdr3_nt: TGTGCCAGCAGCCCCGACGGGCGAGCTAACTATGGCTACACCTTC
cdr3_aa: CASSPDGRANYGYTF

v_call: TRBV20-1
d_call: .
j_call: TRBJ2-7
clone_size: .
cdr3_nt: TGCAGTGCTAGAGACCCAGTCGGGCGGGGTTACGAGCAGTACTTC
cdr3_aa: CSARDPVGRGYEQYF

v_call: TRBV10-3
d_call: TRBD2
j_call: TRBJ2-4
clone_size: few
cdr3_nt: TGTGCCATCAGTGATCCGGTAGCGGGAGGGCTAGCCAAAAACATTCAGTACTTC
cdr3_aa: CAISDPVAGGLAKNIQYF

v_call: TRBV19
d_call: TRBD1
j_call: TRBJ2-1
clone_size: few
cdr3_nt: TGTGCCAGTAGTATAGGTTCTAGGGGGCTTACCTACAATGAGCAGTTCTTC
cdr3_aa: CASSIGSRGLTYNEQFF

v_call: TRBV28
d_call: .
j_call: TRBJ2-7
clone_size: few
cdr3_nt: TGTGCCAGCAGTTCGTCACTAGGGAGAATTAACTCCTACGAGCAGTACTTC
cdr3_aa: CASSSSLGRINSYEQYF

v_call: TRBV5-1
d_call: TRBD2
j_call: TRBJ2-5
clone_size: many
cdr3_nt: TGCGCCAGCAGCGGGAGGACTAGCGGAGAAGAGACCCAGTACTTC
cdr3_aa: CASSGRTSGEETQYF

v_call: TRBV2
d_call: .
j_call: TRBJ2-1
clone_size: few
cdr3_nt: TGTGCCAGCAGTGACGTAACTACTGAGCAGTTCTTC
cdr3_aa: CASSDVTTEQFF

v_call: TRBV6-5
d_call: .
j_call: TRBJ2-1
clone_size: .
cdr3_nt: TGTGCCAGCAGTTACGGGGGATTGGTGTCCAATGAGCAGTTCTTC
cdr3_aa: CASSYGGLVSNEQFF

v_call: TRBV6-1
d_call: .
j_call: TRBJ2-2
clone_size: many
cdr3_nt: TGTGCCAGCAGGATGGACTTGGACACCGGGGAGCTGTTTTTT
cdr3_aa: CASRMDLDTGELFF

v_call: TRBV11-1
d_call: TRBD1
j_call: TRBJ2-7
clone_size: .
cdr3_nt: TGTGCCAGCAGCACTCCGGGACAGGGGGCAGCGGGAGCGCTCTACGAGCAGTACTTC
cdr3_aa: CASSTPGQGAAGALYEQYF

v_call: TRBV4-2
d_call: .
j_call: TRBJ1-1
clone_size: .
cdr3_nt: TGTGCCAGCAGCCAACAAACCCGTGGCACTGAAGCTTTCTTT
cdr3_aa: CASSQQTRGTEAFF

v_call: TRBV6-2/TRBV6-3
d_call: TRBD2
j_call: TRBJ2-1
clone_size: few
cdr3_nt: TGTGCCAGCACTTACAGCGGGAGACTTTACAATGAGCAGTTCTTC
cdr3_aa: CASTYSGRLYNEQFF

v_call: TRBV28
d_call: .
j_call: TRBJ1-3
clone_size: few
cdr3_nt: TGTGCCAGCAGCCTCCTATCAGGAAACCGTGGAAACACCATATATTTT
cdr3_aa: CASSLLSGNRGNTIYF

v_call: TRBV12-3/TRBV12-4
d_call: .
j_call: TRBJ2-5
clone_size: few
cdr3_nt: TGTGCCAGCAGTTTGGGGGTCCTAGAAGAGACCCAGTACTTC
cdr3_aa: CASSLGVLEETQYF

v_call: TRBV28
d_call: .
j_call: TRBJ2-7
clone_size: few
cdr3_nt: TGTGCCAGCACCTCAGCGAGCTACGAGCAGTACTTC
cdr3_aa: CASTSASYEQYF

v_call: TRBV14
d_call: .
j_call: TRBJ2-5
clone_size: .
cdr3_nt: TGTGCCAGCAGCCAAGATAATTGGGGGACGTGGTACCAAGAGACCCAGTACTTC
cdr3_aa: CASSQDNWGTWYQETQYF

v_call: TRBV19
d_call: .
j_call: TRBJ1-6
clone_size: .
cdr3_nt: TGTGCCAGCCAAGACTTTCCGGAATCACCCCTCCACTTT
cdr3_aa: CASQDFPESPLHF

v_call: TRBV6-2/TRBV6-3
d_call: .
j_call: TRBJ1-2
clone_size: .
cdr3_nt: TGTGCCAGCACGTCAGGAGGAGAAGGCTACACCTTC
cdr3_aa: CASTSGGEGYTF

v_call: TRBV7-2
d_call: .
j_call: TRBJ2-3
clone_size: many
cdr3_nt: TGTGCCAGCAGCCCAGGGGGGTTTAGCACAGATACGCAGTATTTT
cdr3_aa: CASSPGGFSTDTQYF

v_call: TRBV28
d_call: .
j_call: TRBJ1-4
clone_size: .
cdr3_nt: TGTGCCAGCAGAACACAGGTTTTCGGGCTCACTAATGAAAAACTGTTTTTT
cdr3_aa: CASRTQVFGLTNEKLFF

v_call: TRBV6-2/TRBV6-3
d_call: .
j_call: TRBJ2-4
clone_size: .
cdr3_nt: TGTGCCAGCAGCCCCGAGCTGACAAGGAAAAACATTCAGTACTTC
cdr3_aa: CASSPELTRKNIQYF

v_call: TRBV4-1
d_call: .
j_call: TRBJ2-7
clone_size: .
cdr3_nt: TGCGCCAGCAGCCCCGTGGCGCAGGCCCCCTCCTACGAGCAGTACTTC
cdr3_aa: CASSPVAQAPSYEQYF

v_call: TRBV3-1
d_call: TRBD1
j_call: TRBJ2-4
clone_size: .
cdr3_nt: TGTGCCAGCAGCCGGGCTGGACAGGGCTTAGCCAAAAACATTCAGTACTTC
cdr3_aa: CASSRAGQGLAKNIQYF

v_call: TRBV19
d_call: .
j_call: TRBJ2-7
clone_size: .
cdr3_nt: TGTGCCAGTAGTCGGCGATCATTCTCGACCTACGAGCAGTACTTC
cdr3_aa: CASSRRSFSTYEQYF

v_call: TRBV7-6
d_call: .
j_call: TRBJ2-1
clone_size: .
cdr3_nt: TGTGCCAGCAGCCCCGGGTCAGGGATTAGTGGTGAGCAGTTCTTC
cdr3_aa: CASSPGSGISGEQFF

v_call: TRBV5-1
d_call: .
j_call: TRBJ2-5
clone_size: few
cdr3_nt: TGCGCCAGCAGCTTGGAACCCACTCGGAAAGAGACCCAGTACTTC
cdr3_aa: CASSLEPTRKETQYF

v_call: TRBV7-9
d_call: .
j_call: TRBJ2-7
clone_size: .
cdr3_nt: TGTGCGGCCGAGATTAACAGATACGAGCAGTACTTC
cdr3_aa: CAAEINRYEQYF

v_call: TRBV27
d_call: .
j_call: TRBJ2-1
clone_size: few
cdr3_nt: TGTGCCAGCAGCAAGTACAATGAGCAGTTCTTC
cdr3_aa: CASSKYNEQFF

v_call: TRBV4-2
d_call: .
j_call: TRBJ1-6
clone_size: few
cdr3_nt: TGTGCCAGCAGCCAAGAAAAGGGAAATTCACCCCTCCACTTT
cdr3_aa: CASSQEKGNSPLHF

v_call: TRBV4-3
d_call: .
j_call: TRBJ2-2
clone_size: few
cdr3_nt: TGCGCCAGCAGCCAAGTGGCCAGTTTGGCCGGGGAGCTGTTTTTT
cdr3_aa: CASSQVASLAGELFF

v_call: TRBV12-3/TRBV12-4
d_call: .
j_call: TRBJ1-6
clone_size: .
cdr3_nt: TGTGCCAGCTCCGAAGACAGCCGTAATTCACCCCTCCACTTT
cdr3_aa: CASSEDSRNSPLHF

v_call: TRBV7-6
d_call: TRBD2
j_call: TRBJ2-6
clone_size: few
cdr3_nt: TGTGCCAGCAGCCCGCAAACTAGCGGGAGTGTGGGAAGCTCTGGGGCCAACGTCCTGACTTTC
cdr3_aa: CASSPQTSGSVGSSGANVLTF

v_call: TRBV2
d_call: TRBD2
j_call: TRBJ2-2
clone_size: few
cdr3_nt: TGTGCCAGCAGTGTCCCTAGCGGGGGGACCGGGGAGCTGTTTTTT
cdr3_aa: CASSVPSGGTGELFF

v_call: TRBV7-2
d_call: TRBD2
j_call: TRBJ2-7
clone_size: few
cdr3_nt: TGTGCCAGCAGCCAGGCTGGACTAGCGGGATACGAGCAGTACTTC
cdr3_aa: CASSQAGLAGYEQYF

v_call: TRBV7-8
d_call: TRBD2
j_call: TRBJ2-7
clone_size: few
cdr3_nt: TGTGCCAGCAGCTTATTCGGCGGGAGTTTCTACGAGCAGTACTTC
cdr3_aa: CASSLFGGSFYEQYF

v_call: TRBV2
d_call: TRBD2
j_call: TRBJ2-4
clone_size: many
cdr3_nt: TGTGCCAGCAGCCCCCGGGTCGGGGGGGCTCGGGCCAAAAACATTCAGTACTTC
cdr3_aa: CASSPRVGGARAKNIQYF

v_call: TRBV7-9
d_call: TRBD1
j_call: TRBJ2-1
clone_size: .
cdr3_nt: TGTGCCAGCAGACCTACCGGGACAGGGCTCGCCAATGAGCAGTTCTTC
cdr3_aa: CASRPTGTGLANEQFF

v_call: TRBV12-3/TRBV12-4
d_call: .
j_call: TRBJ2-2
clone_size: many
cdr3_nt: TGTGCCAGCAGAGAATCGTCGGGTACCGGGGAGCTGTTTTTT
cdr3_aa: CASRESSGTGELFF

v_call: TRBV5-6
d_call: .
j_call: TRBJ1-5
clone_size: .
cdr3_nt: TGTGCCAGCAGCTTAGGGGGGGGTCCCCAGCCCCAGCATTTT
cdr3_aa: CASSLGGGPQPQHF